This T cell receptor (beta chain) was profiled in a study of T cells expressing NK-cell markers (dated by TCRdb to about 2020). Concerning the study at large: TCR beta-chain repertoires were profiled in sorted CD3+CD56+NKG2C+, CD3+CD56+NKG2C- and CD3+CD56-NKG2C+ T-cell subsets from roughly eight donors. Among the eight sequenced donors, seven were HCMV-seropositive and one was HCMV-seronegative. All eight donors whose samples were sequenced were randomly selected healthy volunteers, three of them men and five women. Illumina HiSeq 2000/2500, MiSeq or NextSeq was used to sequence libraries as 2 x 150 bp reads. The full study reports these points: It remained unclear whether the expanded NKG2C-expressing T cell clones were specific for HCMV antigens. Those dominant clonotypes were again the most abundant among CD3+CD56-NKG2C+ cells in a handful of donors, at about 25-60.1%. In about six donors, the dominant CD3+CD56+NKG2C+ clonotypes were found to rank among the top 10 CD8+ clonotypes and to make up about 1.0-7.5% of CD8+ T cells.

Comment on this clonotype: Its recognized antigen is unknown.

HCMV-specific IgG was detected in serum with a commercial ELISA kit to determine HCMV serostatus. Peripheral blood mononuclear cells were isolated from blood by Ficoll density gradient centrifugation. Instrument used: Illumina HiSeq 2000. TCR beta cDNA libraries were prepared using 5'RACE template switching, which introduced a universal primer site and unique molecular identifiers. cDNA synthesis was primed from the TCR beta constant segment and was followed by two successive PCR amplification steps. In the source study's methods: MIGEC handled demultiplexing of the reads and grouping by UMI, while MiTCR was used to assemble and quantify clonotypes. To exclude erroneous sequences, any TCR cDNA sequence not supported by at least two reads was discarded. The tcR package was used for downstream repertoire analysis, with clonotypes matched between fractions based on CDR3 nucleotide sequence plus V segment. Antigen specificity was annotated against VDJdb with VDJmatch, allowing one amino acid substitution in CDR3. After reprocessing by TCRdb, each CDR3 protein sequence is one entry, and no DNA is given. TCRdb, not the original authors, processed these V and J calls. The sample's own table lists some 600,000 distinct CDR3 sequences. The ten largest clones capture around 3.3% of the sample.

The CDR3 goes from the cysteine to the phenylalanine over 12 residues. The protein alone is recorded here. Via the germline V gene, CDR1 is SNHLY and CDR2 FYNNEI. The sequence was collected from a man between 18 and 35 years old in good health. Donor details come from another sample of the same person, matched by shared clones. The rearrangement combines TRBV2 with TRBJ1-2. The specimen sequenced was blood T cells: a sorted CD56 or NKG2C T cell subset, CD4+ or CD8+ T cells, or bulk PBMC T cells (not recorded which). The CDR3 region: CASSLPVEGYTF.